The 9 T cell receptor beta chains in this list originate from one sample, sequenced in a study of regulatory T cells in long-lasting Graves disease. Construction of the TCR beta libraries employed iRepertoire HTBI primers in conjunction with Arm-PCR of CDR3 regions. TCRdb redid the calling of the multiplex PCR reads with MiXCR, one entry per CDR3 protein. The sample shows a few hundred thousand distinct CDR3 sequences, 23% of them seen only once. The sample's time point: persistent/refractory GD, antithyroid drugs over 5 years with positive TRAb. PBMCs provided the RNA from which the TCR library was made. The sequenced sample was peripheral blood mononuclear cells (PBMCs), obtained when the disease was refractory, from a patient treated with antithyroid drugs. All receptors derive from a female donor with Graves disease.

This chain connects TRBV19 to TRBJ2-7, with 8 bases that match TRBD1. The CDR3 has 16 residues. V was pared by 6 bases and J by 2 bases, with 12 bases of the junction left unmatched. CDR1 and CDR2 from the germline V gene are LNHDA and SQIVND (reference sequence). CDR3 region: CASSWRGQADPYEQYF. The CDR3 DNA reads TGTGCCAGTAGCTGGCGGGGACAGGCGGACCCCTACGAGCAGTACTTC.

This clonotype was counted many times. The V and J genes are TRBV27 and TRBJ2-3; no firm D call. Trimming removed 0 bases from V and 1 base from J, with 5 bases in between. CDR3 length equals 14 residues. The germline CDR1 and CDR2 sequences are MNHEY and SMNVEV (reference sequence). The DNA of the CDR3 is TGTGCCAGCAGTTTATCAACGGGCACAGATACGCAGTATTTT. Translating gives CASSLSTGTDTQYF.

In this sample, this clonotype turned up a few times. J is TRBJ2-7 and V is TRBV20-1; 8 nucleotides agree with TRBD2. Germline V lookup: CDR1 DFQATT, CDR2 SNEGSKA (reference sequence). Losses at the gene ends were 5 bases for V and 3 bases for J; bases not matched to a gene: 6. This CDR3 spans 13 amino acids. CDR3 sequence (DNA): TGCAGTGCTTACCCACTAGCGGTCTACGAGCAGTACTTC. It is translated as CSAYPLAVYEQYF.

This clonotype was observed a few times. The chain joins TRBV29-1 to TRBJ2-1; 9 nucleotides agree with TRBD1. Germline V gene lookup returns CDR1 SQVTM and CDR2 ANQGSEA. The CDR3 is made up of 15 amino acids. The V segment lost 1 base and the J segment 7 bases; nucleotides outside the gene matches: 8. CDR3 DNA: TGCAGCGTTGAAGCCATCGGACAGGGGTCGAATGAGCAGTTCTTC. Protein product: CSVEAIGQGSNEQFF.

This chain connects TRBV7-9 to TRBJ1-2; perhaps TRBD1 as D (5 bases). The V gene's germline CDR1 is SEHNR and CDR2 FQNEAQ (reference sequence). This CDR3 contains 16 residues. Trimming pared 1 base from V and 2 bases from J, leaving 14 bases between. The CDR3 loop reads CASSLVRPQANYGYTF. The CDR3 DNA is TGTGCCAGCAGCTTAGTACGGCCACAGGCGAACTATGGCTACACCTTC. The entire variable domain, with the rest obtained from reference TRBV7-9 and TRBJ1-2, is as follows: DTGVSQNPRHKITKRGQNVTFRCDPISEHNRLYWYRQTLGQGPEFLTYFQNEAQLEKSRLLSDRFSAERPKGSFSTLEIQRTEQGDSAMYLCASSLVRPQANYGYTFGSGTRLTVV.

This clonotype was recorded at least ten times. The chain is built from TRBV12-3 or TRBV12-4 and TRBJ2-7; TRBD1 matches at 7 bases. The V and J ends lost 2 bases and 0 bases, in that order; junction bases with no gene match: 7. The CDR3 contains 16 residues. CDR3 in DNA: TGTGCCAGCAGTTTAAGACAGGGCGCCTCCTCCTACGAGCAGTACTTC. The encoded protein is CASSLRQGASSYEQYF.

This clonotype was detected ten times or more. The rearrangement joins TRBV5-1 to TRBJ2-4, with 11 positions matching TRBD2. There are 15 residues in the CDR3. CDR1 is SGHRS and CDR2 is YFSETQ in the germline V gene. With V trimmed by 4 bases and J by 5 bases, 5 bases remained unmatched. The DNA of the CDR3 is TGCGCCAGCAGCCCGGGGGGACTAGCGGAAAACATTCAGTACTTC. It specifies CASSPGGLAENIQYF. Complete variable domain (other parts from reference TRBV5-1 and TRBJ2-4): KAGVTQTPRYLIKTRGQQVTLSCSPISGHRSVSWYQQTPGQGLQFLFEYFSETQRNKGNFPGRFSGRQFSNSRSEMNVSTLELGDSALYLCASSPGGLAENIQYFGAGTRLSVL.

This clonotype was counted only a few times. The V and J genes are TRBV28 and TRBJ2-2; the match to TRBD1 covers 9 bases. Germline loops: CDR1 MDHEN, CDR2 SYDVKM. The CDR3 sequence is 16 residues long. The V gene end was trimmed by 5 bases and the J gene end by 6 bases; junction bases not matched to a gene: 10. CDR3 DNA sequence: TGTGCCAGCAGTGACCCTGGACAGGGGAGGGCCGGGGAGCTGTTTTTT. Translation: CASSDPGQGRAGELFF.

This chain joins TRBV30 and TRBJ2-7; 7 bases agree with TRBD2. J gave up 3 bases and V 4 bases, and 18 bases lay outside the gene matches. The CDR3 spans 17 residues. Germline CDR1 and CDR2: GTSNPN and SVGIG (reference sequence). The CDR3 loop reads CAWNQGKQGGRLYEQYF. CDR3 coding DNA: TGTGCCTGGAATCAAGGGAAGCAGGGAGGGAGGCTCTACGAGCAGTACTTC.